This T cell receptor (beta chain) was profiled in a study of PD-1 blockade in classical Hodgkin lymphoma. Whole-study results and caveats: Prior to therapy, complete responders displayed diversity much like that of newly diagnosed patients. TCR diversity at baseline was reported to be reduced in newly diagnosed patients relative to healthy donors. While CD8+ TCR diversity did not rise significantly by C4D1, CD4+ TCR diversity did.

Time point of the sample: cycle 4 day 1 (C4D1), after five to seven weeks of nivolumab. Every patient experienced relapse after autologous stem cell transplantation, and brentuximab vedotin exposure varied. Isolated CD8+ T cells were derived from thawed PBMCs through magnetic negative selection. Patients had relapsed/refractory classical Hodgkin lymphoma with complete response, partial response or progressive disease as best response. A few counts support this clone. No antigen is known for it. Clones were sequenced by immunoSEQ multiplex PCR, and TCRdb holds only the in-frame ones, with some missing. Among approximately 6,800 clones, roughly 63% were seen once, and the ten largest hold 10%. This CDR3 has 15 residues. Trimming took 3 bases from V and 4 from J; bases not matched to a gene: 7. Germline V gives CDR1 SGHRS, CDR2 YFSETQ.

The sequenced sample was CD8+ T cells from blood, obtained before the fourth cycle of nivolumab. The clonotype originates from a human donor with classical Hodgkin lymphoma. The chain has TRBV5-1 and TRBJ2-5; 9 bases line up with TRBD1. CDR3 region: CASSWRDRAGETQYF. The CDR3 nucleotides read TGCGCCAGCAGCTGGAGGGACAGGGCGGGAGAGACCCAGTACTTC.